This TCR beta chain is from a study of blood T cells in healthy people across ages (dated by TCRdb to between 2014 and 2016). Regarding the research as a whole: In model experiments, roughly one uniquely barcoded TCR beta cDNA molecule per two T cells was captured by template switching. To track age-related changes in TCR beta repertoire diversity, the study relied on deep sequencing normalized with unique cDNA molecular identifiers. The donors were divided into four age groups: young (average approximately 15 years), middle-aged (about 39), aged (about 60) and long-lived (about 84). To avoid experimental bias, donors of different ages were distributed randomly across sequencing lanes. Using the same blood draw, the study looked at two additional independent replicas of 1 million unique cDNA reads for two donors, one aged 18 to 30 and the other aged 80 or older. Broader findings and caveats from the paper: Because profiling used bulk unsorted PBMCs, naive and antigen-experienced compartments could not be compared conclusively. Observed TCR beta diversity per million T cells fell roughly linearly with age, and a significant reduction was already apparent by age around 40. The long-lived group showed more naive CD4+ T cells, fewer expanded clones and increased TCR diversity than the aged group, suggesting age selection. A strong correlation was found between observed TCR beta diversity and the percentage of naive T cells measured by flow cytometry. The CMV infection status of donors was not known, potentially confounding age-related changes in expanded clonotypes. Estimates of total diversity from one million sequenced T cells were regarded as lower bounds and underestimates.

The junction shows trimming of 5 bases on V and 0 bases on J, plus 14 bases between the germline ends. For CDR1 and CDR2, the germline V gene lists SQVTM and ANQGSEA. The CDR3 sequence holds 14 residues, the cysteine and phenylalanine included. Of all the DNA, just the CDR3 is kept, 42 bases in frame from base 1. The receptor library was made with 5' RACE. Instrument on record: Illumina HiSeq 2500. A second PCR of roughly 6 to 11 cycles was performed with a sample-barcoded 5' primer and a J-beta primer mix. A unique molecular identifier was introduced onto each TCR beta cDNA molecule by a template-switch 5' adaptor carrying 12 random nucleotides. Each sample yielded at least 2.5 million CDR3-containing paired-end reads. First-strand cDNA synthesis was performed from all RNA using the Mint cDNA synthesis kit, with priming by a TRBC-specific oligonucleotide. After uracil-DNA glycosylase treatment, a first 18-cycle PCR used universal primers M1SS and BC2_uni_R on all cDNA. In the authors' own workflow: Each sample was normalized by randomly selecting 1 million high-quality reads, each carrying a distinct molecular identifier. Reads sharing molecular identifiers were discarded rather than binned into consensus sequences. CDR3 identification, clonotype clustering and error correction used MiTCR with a Q25 quality threshold and the strictest error-elimination algorithm. A nonparametric unseen species model with Euler transformation was used to estimate a lower bound on total TCR beta diversity. TCRdb's own reprocessing of the public reads used fastp at Q25 and MiXCR and kept productive beta chains. Every distinct CDR3 protein forms one entry, paired with its most common genes and DNA. TCRdb's processing, not the authors' own work, is the source of the V and J calls. This sample has about 690,000 distinct CDR3 sequences in its table, and around 38% of those were observed once. Around 30% of the sample belongs to the ten largest clones.

The approximately 41 donors, aged 6 to 90 years, were systemically healthy Caucasian individuals from Russia. About 9.8 milliliters of peripheral blood were drawn from each donor into EDTA-treated Vacutainer tubes. Ficoll-Paque density-gradient centrifugation was used to isolate PBMCs, with at least 6.5 million per sample. Total RNA, at least 6 micrograms per sample, was extracted from PBMCs with Trizol reagent. Naive CD45RAhigh/CD27high T cell percentages were measured by flow cytometry on a PBMC aliquot from every donor. This clonotype was seen a handful of times. The clone's antigen remains unknown. No much larger clone exists at a distance of one base, and base qualities are not known.

The sequence is built from TRBV29-1 and TRBJ2-7, and TRBD2 may be the D gene, going by 5 matching bases. The receptor was derived from a man of 80 years or more in good health. Sample: blood. DNA sequence: TGCAGCGTTTGCGATAGCGTGTCCTCCTACGAGCAGTACTTC. Its protein reads: CSVCDSVSSYEQYF.